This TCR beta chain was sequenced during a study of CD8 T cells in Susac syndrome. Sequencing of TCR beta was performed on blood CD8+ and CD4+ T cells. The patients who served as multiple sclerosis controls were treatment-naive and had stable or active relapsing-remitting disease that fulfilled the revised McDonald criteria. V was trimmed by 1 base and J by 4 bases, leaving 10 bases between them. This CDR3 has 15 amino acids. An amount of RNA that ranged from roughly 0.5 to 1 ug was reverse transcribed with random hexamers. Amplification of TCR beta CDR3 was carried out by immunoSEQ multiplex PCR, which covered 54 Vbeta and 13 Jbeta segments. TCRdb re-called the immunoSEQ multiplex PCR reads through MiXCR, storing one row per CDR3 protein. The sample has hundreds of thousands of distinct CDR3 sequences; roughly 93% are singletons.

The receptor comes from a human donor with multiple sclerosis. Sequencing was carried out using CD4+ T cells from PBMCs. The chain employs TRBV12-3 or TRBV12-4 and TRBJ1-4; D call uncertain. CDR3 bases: TGTGCCAGCAGTTTAGTACCAGCTTTTAATGAAAAACTGTTTTTT. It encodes CASSLVPAFNEKLFF.